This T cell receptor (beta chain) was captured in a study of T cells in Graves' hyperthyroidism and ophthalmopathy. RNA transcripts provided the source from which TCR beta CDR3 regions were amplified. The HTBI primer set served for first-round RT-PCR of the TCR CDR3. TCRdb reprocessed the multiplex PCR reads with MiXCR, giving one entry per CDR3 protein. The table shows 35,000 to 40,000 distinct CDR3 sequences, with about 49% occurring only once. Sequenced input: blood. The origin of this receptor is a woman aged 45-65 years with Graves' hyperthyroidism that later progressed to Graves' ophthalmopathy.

The CDR3 DNA sequence: TGTGCCAGCAGCCAGGGACGGCCACAAGAGACCCAGTACTTC. Translation gives CASSQGRPQETQYF. This chain connects TRBV14 to TRBJ2-5, with D perhaps TRBD1 or TRBD2 (5 bases each). This CDR3 contains 14 residues. V was pared by 3 bases and J by 2 bases, with 10 bases between. From germline, CDR1 is SGHDN and CDR2 FVKESK.